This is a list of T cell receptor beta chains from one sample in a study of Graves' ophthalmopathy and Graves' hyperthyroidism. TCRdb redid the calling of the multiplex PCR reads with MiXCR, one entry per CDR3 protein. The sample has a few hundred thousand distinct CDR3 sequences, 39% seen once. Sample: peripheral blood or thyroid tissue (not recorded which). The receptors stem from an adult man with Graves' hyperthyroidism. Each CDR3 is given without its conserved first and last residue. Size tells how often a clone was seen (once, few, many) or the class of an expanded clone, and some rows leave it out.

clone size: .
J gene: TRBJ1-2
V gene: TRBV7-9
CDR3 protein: ASSLVDGTGGNT

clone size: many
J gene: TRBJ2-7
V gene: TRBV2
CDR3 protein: ASSVEGVGEQY

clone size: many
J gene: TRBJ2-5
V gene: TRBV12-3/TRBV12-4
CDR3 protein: ASSPTGTETQY

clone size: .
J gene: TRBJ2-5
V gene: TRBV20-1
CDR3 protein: SAPTSGETQY

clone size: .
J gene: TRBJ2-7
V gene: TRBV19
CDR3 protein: ASSELADYYEQY

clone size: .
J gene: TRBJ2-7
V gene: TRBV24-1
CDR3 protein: ATSEPTGSNEQY

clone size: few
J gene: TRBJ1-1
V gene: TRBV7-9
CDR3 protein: ASSSTPGTVNTEAF

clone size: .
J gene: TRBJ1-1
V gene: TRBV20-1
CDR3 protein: SASRGGEAF

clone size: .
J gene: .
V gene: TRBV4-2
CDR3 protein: ASSSAGGRGDTQY

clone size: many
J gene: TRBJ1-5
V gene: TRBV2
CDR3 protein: ASSDVPIPSNQPQH

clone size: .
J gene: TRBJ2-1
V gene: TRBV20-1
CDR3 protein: SARDTRGYNEQF

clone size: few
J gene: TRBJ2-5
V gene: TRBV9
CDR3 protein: ASSVNGAGQGETQY

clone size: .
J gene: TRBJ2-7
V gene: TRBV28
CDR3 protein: ASRTFYEQY

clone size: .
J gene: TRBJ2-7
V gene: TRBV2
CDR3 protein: ASSLPGAISYEQY

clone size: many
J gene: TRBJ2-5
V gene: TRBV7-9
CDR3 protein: ASSPPSGRIAETQY

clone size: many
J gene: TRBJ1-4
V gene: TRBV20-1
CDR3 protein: SARGSGTGSEKLF

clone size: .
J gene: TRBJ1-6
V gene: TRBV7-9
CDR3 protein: ASSLSMGGRNSPLH

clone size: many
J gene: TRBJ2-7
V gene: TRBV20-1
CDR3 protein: SARVAPSSYEQY

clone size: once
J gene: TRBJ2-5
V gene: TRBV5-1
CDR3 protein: ASSPPGQGRKTQY

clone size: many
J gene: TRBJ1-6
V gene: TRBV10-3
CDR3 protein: AISESQGPLH

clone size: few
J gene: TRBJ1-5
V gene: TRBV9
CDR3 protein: ASSAGTGDNNQPQH

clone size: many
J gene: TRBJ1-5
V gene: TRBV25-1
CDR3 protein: ASSDTGSGPQH

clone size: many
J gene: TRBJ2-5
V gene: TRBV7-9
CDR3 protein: ASSLALGLQFGTQY

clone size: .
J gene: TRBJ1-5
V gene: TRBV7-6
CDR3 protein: ASSLAVSRGETQH

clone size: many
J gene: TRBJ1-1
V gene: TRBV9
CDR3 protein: ASSGRTGPNTEAF

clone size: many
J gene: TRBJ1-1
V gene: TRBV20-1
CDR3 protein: SARVGAPNTEAF

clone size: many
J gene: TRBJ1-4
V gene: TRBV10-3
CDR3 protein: AISVDRGQGEKLF

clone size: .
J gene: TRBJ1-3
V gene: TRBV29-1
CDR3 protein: SVVQGDGNTIY

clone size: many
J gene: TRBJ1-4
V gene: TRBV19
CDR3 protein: ARPHLATNEKLF

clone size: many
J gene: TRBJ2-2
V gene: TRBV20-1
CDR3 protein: SAIAGMNTGELF

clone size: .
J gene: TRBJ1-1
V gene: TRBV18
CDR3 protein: ASSPGQGVTEAF

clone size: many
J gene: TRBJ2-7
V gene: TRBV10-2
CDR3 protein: ASSDRSNEQY

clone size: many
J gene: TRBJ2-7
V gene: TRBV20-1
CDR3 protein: SASQLGGYEQY

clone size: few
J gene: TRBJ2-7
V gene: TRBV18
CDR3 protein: ASSPKRGGEQY

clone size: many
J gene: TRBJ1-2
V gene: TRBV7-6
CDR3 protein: ASSLAQGGSGYT

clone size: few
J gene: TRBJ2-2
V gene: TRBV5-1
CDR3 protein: ASSPTSSVGTGELF

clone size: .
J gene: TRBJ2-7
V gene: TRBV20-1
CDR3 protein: SAGSGRGPYEQY

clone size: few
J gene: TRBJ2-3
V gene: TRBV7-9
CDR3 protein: AGQSQSDTQY

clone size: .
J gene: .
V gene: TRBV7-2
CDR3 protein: ASSLPGPQF

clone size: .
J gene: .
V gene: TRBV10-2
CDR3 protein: AGSLTSTSYNEQF

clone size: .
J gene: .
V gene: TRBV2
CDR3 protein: ARREGSGGEQF